These 9 T cell receptor beta chains originate from one sample sequenced in a study of CXCR3-negative and CXCR3-positive naive CD8 T cells. Study results and limitations: In CXCR3-positive naive cells, the TRB CDR3s were more hydrophobic than in CXCR3-negative naive cells.

UMI-labeled 5' RACE TRB cDNA libraries were prepared from the cells. TCRdb re-called the 5' RACE reads; every CDR3 protein appears as one record, without DNA. The sample holds some 130,000 distinct CDR3 sequences. These TCRs are of unknown antigen specificity. Sequencing used naive CXCR3+ CD8+ T cells from blood. Subset denoted: CD45RO-CCR7+CD27+CD95- naive CD8+ T cells expressing CXCR3 (TNR3+). These receptors were obtained from a human donor in good health. Some clones in this sample may be carry-over from other donors' samples.

CDR3 loop: CASSLSDGEVNTEAFF. The chain has TRBV5-1 and TRBJ1-1. The CDR3 extends over 16 amino acids. Looked up from germline, CDR1 is SGHRS and CDR2 is YFSETQ.

The J gene is TRBJ2-7, the V gene TRBV20-1; the TCRdb D gene call, TRBD1, has no DNA to confirm it. Germline CDR1 is DFQATT and CDR2 is SNEGSKA (reference sequence). This CDR3 comprises 12 residues. CDR3 sequence reads: CSGQGVNYEQYF.

The chain has TRBV7-2 and TRBJ2-4. Germline values: CDR1 SGHTA, CDR2 FQGNSA. The CDR3 extends over 15 amino acids. Here the CDR3 reads CASSSRSGAKNIQYF.

The chain combines TRBV7-9 with TRBJ1-2; the TCRdb D gene call, TRBD1, has no DNA to confirm it. Germline CDR1 SEHNR, CDR2 FQNEAQ (reference sequence). The CDR3 consists of 13 residues. The CDR3 is CASSLLTGEGYTF.

The V call is TRBV24-1, the J call TRBJ2-2; the D call of TRBD1 rests on TCRdb alone, since no DNA is present to check it. Per germline, CDR1 KGHDR and CDR2 SFDVKD. The CDR3 extends over 16 amino acids. The CDR3 sequence is CATSDLRRGRTGELFF.

The chain combines TRBV4-3 with TRBJ2-1; TCRdb reports TRBD1, a call that lacks DNA to check it against. CDR1 LGHNA and CDR2 YSLEER come from the germline V gene. The CDR3 covers 18 residues. CDR3 amino acids: CASSQDGRAGARYNEQFF.

The chain couples TRBV5-1 to TRBJ1-1. CDR1 is SGHRS, CDR2 YFSETQ, per germline. This CDR3 comprises 14 residues. The CDR3 sequence is CASSLDGMGTEAFF.

V usage is TRBV7-2 and J usage is TRBJ1-2. This CDR3 region has 14 residues. Germline lookup yields CDR1 SGHTA and CDR2 FQGNSA. The CDR3 loop is CASSLSPDNYGYTF.

The chain carries TRBV11-2 and TRBJ2-6. Germline-derived CDR1 and CDR2 are SGHAT and FQNNGV. The CDR3 loop spans 15 amino acids. CDR3 sequence: CASSPGESGANVLTF.